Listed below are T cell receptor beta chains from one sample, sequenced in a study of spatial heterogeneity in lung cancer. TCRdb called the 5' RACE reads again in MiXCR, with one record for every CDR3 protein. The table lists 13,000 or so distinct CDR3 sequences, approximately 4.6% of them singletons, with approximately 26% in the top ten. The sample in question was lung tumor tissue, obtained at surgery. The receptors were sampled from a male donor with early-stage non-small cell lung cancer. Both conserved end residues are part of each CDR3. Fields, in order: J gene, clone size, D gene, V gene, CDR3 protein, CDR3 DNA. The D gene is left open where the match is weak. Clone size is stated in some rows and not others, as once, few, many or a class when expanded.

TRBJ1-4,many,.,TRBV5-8,CASSPGRTSTNEKLFF,TGTGCCAGCAGCCCCGGACGGACCTCAACTAATGAAAAACTGTTTTTT
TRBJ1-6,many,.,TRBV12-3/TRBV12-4,CASSLTARDSPLHF,TGTGCCAGCAGTTTGACCGCAAGGGATTCACCCCTCCACTTT
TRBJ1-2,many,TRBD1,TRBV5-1,CASSRDRGNYGYTF,TGCGCCAGCAGCCGGGACAGGGGGAACTATGGCTACACCTTC
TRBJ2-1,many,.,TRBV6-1,CASSERVRWGSWSSYNEQFF,TGTGCCAGCAGTGAAAGGGTTCGTTGGGGCTCCTGGAGCTCCTACAATGAGCAGTTCTTC
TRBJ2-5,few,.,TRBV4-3,CASSQGGDQETQYF,TGCGCCAGCAGCCAAGGGGGAGACCAAGAGACCCAGTACTTC
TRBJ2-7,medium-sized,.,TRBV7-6,CASSLGPNYEQYF,TGTGCCAGCAGCTTAGGTCCTAACTACGAGCAGTACTTC
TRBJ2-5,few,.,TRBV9,CASSARQIQETQYF,TGTGCCAGCAGCGCCCGACAGATCCAAGAGACCCAGTACTTC
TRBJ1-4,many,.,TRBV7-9,CASSLASRDRLFF,TGTGCCAGCAGCTTAGCCTCAAGGGATCGGCTGTTTTTT
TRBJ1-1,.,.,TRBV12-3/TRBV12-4,CASSLHSNTEAFF,TGTGCCAGCAGTTTACATTCGAACACTGAAGCTTTCTTT
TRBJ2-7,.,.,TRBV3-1,CASSLQGAYEQYF,TGTGCCAGCAGCCTTCAAGGGGCCTACGAGCAGTACTTC
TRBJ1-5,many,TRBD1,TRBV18,CASSSRGPSNQPQHF,TGTGCCAGCTCATCCAGGGGGCCTAGCAATCAGCCCCAGCATTTT
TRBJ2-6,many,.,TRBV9,CASSYLGGAGANVLTF,TGTGCCAGCAGCTACTTAGGGGGAGCTGGGGCCAACGTCCTGACTTTC
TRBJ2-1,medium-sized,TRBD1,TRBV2,CASSSTGRGEQFF,TGTGCCAGCAGTTCGACAGGGCGAGGGGAGCAGTTCTTC
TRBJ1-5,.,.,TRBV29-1,CSVGSLNQPQHF,TGCAGCGTTGGGAGTCTAAATCAGCCCCAGCATTTT
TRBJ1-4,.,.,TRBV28,CASSSGAEANEKLFF,TGTGCCAGCAGCTCCGGGGCAGAAGCTAATGAAAAACTGTTTTTT
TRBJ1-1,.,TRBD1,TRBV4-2,CASIPGQGAGEAFF,TGTGCCAGCATTCCTGGACAGGGGGCCGGTGAAGCTTTCTTT
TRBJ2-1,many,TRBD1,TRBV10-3,CAISVPGGQIGYNEQFF,TGTGCCATCAGTGTTCCAGGGGGCCAAATAGGCTACAATGAGCAGTTCTTC
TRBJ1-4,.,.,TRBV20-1,CSARVRTGDEKLFF,TGCAGTGCTAGGGTGAGGACCGGGGATGAAAAACTGTTTTTT
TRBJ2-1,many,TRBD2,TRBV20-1,CSALGLAGVSSYNEQFF,TGCAGTGCCCTGGGACTAGCGGGGGTGAGCTCCTACAATGAGCAGTTCTTC
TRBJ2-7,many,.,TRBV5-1,CASSPIPSGLSREQYF,TGCGCCAGCAGCCCCATTCCGAGCGGCCTATCTCGCGAGCAGTACTTC
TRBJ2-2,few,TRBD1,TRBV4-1,CASSQEGDRGSGELFF,TGCGCCAGCAGCCAAGAGGGCGACAGGGGATCCGGGGAGCTGTTTTTT
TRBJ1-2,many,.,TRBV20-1,CSARDLLGGGYGYTF,TGCAGTGCTAGAGATCTCTTGGGGGGCGGCTATGGCTACACCTTC
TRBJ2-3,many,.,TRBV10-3,CAIREAGLGNTQYF,TGTGCCATCAGGGAGGCGGGTTTGGGGAATACGCAGTATTTT
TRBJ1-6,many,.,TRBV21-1,CARSSSNGAGDNSPLHF,TGTGCCAGAAGCAGCAGCAACGGGGCGGGAGATAATTCACCCCTCCACTTT
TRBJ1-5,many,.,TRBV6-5,CASRETGYSNQPQHF,TGTGCCAGCAGGGAGACAGGCTATAGCAATCAGCCCCAGCATTTT
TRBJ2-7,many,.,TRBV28,CASRFSSYEQYF,TGTGCCAGCAGGTTTAGCTCCTACGAGCAGTACTTC
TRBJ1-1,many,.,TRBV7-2,CASSLVGGANTEAFF,TGTGCCAGCAGCTTAGTAGGCGGAGCGAACACTGAAGCTTTCTTT
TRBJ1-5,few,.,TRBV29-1,CSVGTAENQPQHF,TGCAGCGTTGGGACTGCCGAAAATCAGCCCCAGCATTTT
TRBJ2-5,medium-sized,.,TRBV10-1,CASSDGDEQIF,TGCGCCAGCAGTGACGGTGACGAACAAATTTTC
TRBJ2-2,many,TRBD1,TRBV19,CASSYDWTGITGELFF,TGTGCCAGTAGCTACGACTGGACAGGCATCACCGGGGAGCTGTTTTTT
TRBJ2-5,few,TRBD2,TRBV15,CATSRDSGVGTQYF,TGTGCCACCAGCAGAGATAGCGGGGTTGGGACCCAGTACTTC
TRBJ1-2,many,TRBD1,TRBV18,CASSPPLAGQTVYGYTF,TGTGCCAGCTCACCACCTTTGGCGGGACAGACTGTTTATGGCTACACCTTC
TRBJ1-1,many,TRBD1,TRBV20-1,CSASTGTGVSWEAFF,TGCAGTGCTAGCACCGGGACAGGGGTGTCTTGGGAAGCTTTCTTT
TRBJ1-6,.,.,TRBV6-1,CASSETVVYNSPLHF,TGTGCCAGCAGTGAAACCGTAGTTTATAATTCACCCCTCCACTTT
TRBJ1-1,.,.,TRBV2,CASSGVIFTTTNTEAFF,TGTGCCAGCAGTGGGGTCATTTTTACGACGACGAACACTGAAGCTTTCTTT
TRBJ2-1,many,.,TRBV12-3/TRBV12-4,CASRGRGHSYNEQFF,TGTGCCAGCAGGGGCCGGGGCCACTCCTACAATGAGCAGTTCTTC
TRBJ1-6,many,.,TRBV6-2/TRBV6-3,CASRQDGFNSALHF,TGTGCCAGCAGGCAGGACGGGTTTAATTCGGCCCTCCACTTT
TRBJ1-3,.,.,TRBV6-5,CASSLLGGNTIYF,TGTGCCAGCAGTTTACTGGGTGGAAACACCATATATTTT
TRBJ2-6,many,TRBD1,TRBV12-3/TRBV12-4,CASSTGVGANVLTF,TGTGCCAGCAGTACAGGGGTTGGGGCCAACGTCCTGACTTTC
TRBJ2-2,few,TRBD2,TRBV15,CATSRDLRSGGDTGELFF,TGTGCCACCAGCAGAGATCTGCGGAGCGGGGGCGACACCGGGGAGCTGTTTTTT
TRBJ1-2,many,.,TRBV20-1,CSASDLYGYTF,TGCAGTGCTTCTGACCTCTATGGCTACACCTTC
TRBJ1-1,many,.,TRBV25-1,CASRTDRRDTEAFF,TGTGCCAGCAGAACTGACAGGCGTGACACTGAAGCTTTCTTT
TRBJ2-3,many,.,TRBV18,CASSPGGQDTQYF,TGTGCCAGCTCACCCGGGGGTCAAGATACGCAGTATTTT
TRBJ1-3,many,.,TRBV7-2,CASSRGPGNSGNTIYF,TGTGCCAGCAGCCGGGGGCCCGGGAACTCTGGAAACACCATATATTTT
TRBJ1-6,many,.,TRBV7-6,CASSARDNYNSPLHF,TGTGCCAGCAGCGCCAGGGACAACTATAATTCACCCCTCCACTTT
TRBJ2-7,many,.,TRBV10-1,CASSSGRYYEQYF,TGCGCCAGCAGTTCGGGACGGTACTACGAGCAGTACTTC
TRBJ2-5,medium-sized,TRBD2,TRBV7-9,CASSSLAGATEGDQYF,TGTGCCAGCAGCTCTTTAGCGGGAGCCACCGAGGGGGACCAGTACTTC
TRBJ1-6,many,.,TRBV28,CASSLRHPGSSPLHF,TGTGCCAGCAGTTTACGTCACCCGGGGAGTTCACCCCTCCACTTT
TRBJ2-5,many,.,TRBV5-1,CASREEVQETQYF,TGCGCCAGCAGGGAGGAGGTCCAAGAGACCCAGTACTTC
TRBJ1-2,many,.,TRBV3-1,CASSQLTRSYGYTF,TGTGCCAGCAGCCAACTCACACGAAGCTATGGCTACACCTTC
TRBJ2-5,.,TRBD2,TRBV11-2,CASSSIWAGGEGETQYF,TGTGCCAGCAGCTCAATTTGGGCGGGGGGAGAAGGAGAGACCCAGTACTTC
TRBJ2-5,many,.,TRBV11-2,CASSLVGGPEETQYF,TGTGCCAGCAGCTTAGTCGGAGGGCCCGAAGAGACCCAGTACTTC
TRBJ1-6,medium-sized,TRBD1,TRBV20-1,CSASNGQGTPLHF,TGCAGTGCTAGTAACGGACAGGGTACTCCCCTCCACTTT